A selection of T cell receptor beta chains follows, all from one sample in a study of long-term antiretroviral therapy in people with HIV. The method was immunoSEQ multiplex PCR; TCRdb's version includes in-frame clones alone and lacks a portion of them. Among 30,000 to 35,000 clones listed, around 75% were seen once. Sequencing was performed on unsorted PBMCs, taken 1.9 years after starting antiretroviral therapy. These receptors originate from a young man with HIV. Both conserved end residues are part of each CDR3. The D gene is left open where the match is weak. Rows give clone size only sometimes, using once, few, many, or a class for an expanded clone.

V gene	D gene	clone size	J gene	CDR3 length	CDR3 protein	CDR3 DNA
TRBV2	-	-	TRBJ2-3	14	CASKSAGNTDTQYF	TGTGCCAGCAAGTCGGCGGGGAACACAGATACGCAGTATTTT
TRBV6-1	-	-	TRBJ1-5	13	CASTSSGREPQHF	TGTGCCAGCACCTCTTCTGGTCGGGAGCCCCAGCATTTT
TRBV5-1	-	-	TRBJ1-2	15	CASSLEGVSNYGYTF	TGCGCCAGCAGCTTGGAGGGGGTGTCTAACTATGGCTACACCTTC
TRBV5-6	-	-	TRBJ1-6	12	CASSLASIPLHF	TGTGCCAGCAGCTTGGCCTCAATACCCCTCCACTTT
TRBV5-1	TRBD1	-	TRBJ2-2	14	CASSWGQTTGELFF	TGCGCCAGCAGCTGGGGACAGACCACCGGGGAGCTGTTTTTT
TRBV2	TRBD1	-	TRBJ1-2	14	CASRADREVYGYTF	TGTGCCAGCAGAGCCGACAGGGAGGTATATGGCTACACCTTC
TRBV5-4	-	-	TRBJ2-1	15	CASSLDFGTLNEQFF	TGTGCCAGCAGCTTGGACTTCGGGACTTTGAATGAGCAGTTCTTC
TRBV9	TRBD1	-	TRBJ1-2	15	CASSVGTGENYGYTF	TGTGCCAGCAGCGTAGGTACAGGGGAAAACTATGGCTACACCTTC
TRBV15	-	-	TRBJ2-1	13	CATSRGGRDEQFF	TGTGCCACCAGCAGAGGGGGAAGGGATGAGCAGTTCTTC
TRBV18	TRBD1	few	TRBJ2-7	15	CASSPQGQRSYEQYF	TGTGCCAGCTCACCTCAGGGACAGCGGTCTTACGAGCAGTACTTC
TRBV13	-	-	TRBJ2-3	12	CASSPHTDTQYF	TGTGCCAGCAGCCCCCATACAGATACGCAGTATTTT
TRBV10-2	-	-	TRBJ1-4	14	CASRGLTRGEKLFF	TGCGCCAGCAGAGGGCTCACCCGGGGTGAAAAACTGTTTTTT
TRBV27	TRBD2	few	TRBJ2-2	17	CASSLYGGGVNTGELFF	TGTGCCAGCAGTTTATACGGGGGAGGGGTGAACACCGGGGAGCTGTTTTTT
TRBV30	-	-	TRBJ2-5	12	CAWNGQEETQYF	TGTGCCTGGAACGGCCAAGAAGAGACCCAGTACTTC
TRBV6-1	-	-	TRBJ2-2	14	CASSEESTPGELFF	TGTGCCAGCAGTGAAGAGTCGACACCCGGGGAGCTGTTTTTT
TRBV9	TRBD1	-	TRBJ1-2	16	CASSVGLLGTGDGYTF	TGTGCCAGCAGCGTAGGGCTCTTGGGGACAGGGGATGGCTACACCTTC
TRBV5-1	-	-	TRBJ1-3	14	CASSGGTAGNTIYF	TGCGCCAGCAGCGGCGGGACGGCTGGAAACACCATATATTTT
TRBV28	-	once	TRBJ1-6	14	CASSLSWSFSPLHF	TGTGCCAGCAGTTTGAGCTGGAGTTTTTCACCCCTCCACTTT
TRBV7-7	-	-	TRBJ1-3	13	CASSPGNGNTIYF	TGTGCTAGCAGCCCAGGGAATGGAAACACCATATATTTT
TRBV16	-	-	TRBJ1-1	13	CASSHGSNTEAFF	TGTGCCAGCAGCCATGGGTCGAACACTGAAGCTTTCTTT
TRBV30	TRBD1	-	TRBJ2-1	15	CAWRSGQGALNEQFF	TGTGCCTGGCGATCAGGGCAGGGGGCGCTTAATGAGCAGTTCTTC
TRBV6-5	-	-	TRBJ2-1	14	CASKQRWYNNEQFF	TGTGCCAGCAAACAGAGATGGTATAACAATGAGCAGTTCTTC
TRBV9	-	few	TRBJ1-1	14	CASSVVDGNTEAFF	TGTGCCAGCAGCGTAGTGGACGGGAACACTGAAGCTTTCTTT
TRBV10-3	-	few	TRBJ1-3	13	CAIGRESGNTIYF	TGTGCCATCGGTAGAGAATCTGGAAACACCATATATTTT
TRBV6-1	-	-	TRBJ1-5	14	CASSELAGNQPQHF	TGTGCCAGCAGTGAACTGGCTGGCAATCAGCCCCAGCATTTT
TRBV6-6	-	-	TRBJ2-3	12	CASSQVEDTQYF	TGTGCCAGCAGCCAGGTGGAGGATACGCAGTATTTT
TRBV19	-	few	TRBJ1-5	14	CASRRGFLNQPQHF	TGTGCCAGTAGGAGGGGTTTCCTCAATCAGCCCCAGCATTTT
TRBV18	-	-	TRBJ1-2	11	CASSLGRGYTF	TGTGCCAGCTCACTCGGACGCGGCTACACCTTC
TRBV7-9	-	-	TRBJ2-5	14	CASSGETRKGTQYF	TGTGCCAGCAGCGGGGAGACTAGAAAAGGGACCCAGTACTTC
TRBV18	-	-	TRBJ2-3	17	CASSPVDSIISTDTQYF	TGTGCCAGCTCACCGGTGGACAGCATTATTAGCACAGATACGCAGTATTTT
TRBV28	-	once	TRBJ1-1	16	CASSPSVGGLRTEAFF	TGTGCCAGCAGTCCGTCTGTCGGGGGGCTTAGGACTGAAGCTTTCTTT
TRBV11-3	-	-	TRBJ1-1	13	CASSSRGRAEAFF	TGTGCCAGCAGCTCTCGTGGAAGGGCTGAAGCTTTCTTT
TRBV6-1	-	-	TRBJ1-1	18	CASSEVFGFSIMNTEAFF	TGTGCCAGCAGTGAAGTCTTCGGCTTCAGTATCATGAACACTGAAGCTTTCTTT
TRBV7-7	TRBD1	-	TRBJ2-5	15	CASSLAPGGQETQYF	TGTGCTAGCAGCTTAGCACCAGGGGGTCAAGAGACCCAGTACTTC
TRBV19	-	-	TRBJ1-5	14	CASSTRTVGQPQHF	TGTGCCAGTAGTACTCGGACAGTCGGTCAGCCCCAGCATTTT
TRBV4-2	-	few	TRBJ1-2	14	CASSQAGTDYGYTF	TGTGCCAGCAGCCAAGCCGGGACGGACTATGGCTACACCTTC
TRBV7-9	-	few	TRBJ2-7	13	CASSHPAIVEQYF	TGTGCCAGCAGCCATCCAGCTATCGTCGAGCAGTACTTC
TRBV10-2	-	-	TRBJ1-1	16	CASSESQGKVNTEAFF	TGCGCCAGCAGTGAGTCCCAGGGTAAGGTGAACACTGAAGCTTTCTTT
TRBV7-3	-	-	TRBJ2-1	13	CASSGGVSREQFF	TGTGCCAGCAGCGGGGGCGTGTCCCGTGAGCAGTTCTTC
TRBV28	TRBD2	few	TRBJ2-2	15	CASSRTSANTGELFF	TGTGCCAGCAGCCGGACTAGCGCGAACACCGGGGAGCTGTTTTTT
TRBV12-5	-	-	TRBJ1-2	11	CAIEGEHGYTF	TGTGCTATCGAGGGGGAGCATGGCTACACCTTC
TRBV6-5	-	-	TRBJ2-4	15	CASSADPRLGNIQYF	TGTGCCAGCAGTGCCGACCCCCGCCTCGGAAACATTCAGTACTTC
TRBV29-1	-	-	TRBJ2-6	15	CSVLTVHGGANVLTF	TGCAGCGTTCTGACAGTGCATGGGGGGGCCAACGTCCTGACTTTC
TRBV18	TRBD1	-	TRBJ2-3	16	CASSSTGQGSTDTQYF	TGTGCCAGCTCATCTACGGGACAGGGCAGCACAGATACGCAGTATTTT
TRBV6-1	-	-	TRBJ2-1	15	CATHSLLQGLYEQFF	TGTGCCACCCATTCCCTTCTTCAGGGACTGTATGAGCAGTTCTTC
TRBV5-1	-	-	TRBJ2-7	15	CASSFRLDSTGEQYF	TGCGCCAGCAGCTTCCGACTAGATTCTACTGGGGAGCAGTACTTC
TRBV10-1	-	-	TRBJ1-1	14	CASSEYEGGSEAFF	TGCGCCAGCAGTGAGTACGAGGGGGGATCTGAAGCTTTCTTT
TRBV5-1	TRBD1	-	TRBJ1-2	16	CASSLGGQGVGYGYTF	TGCGCCAGCAGCTTGGGTGGACAGGGGGTAGGCTATGGCTACACCTTC
TRBV5-1	-	-	TRBJ1-2	18	CASSLPIDRDRPNYGYTF	TGCGCCAGCAGCTTACCAATTGACCGGGACCGCCCTAACTATGGCTACACCTTC
TRBV14	TRBD2	-	TRBJ2-5	16	CASSSPGLAELETQYF	TGTGCCAGCAGCTCTCCGGGACTAGCGGAACTAGAGACCCAGTACTTC
TRBV7-9	-	-	TRBJ1-1	11	CASSLGTEAFF	TGTGCCAGCAGTTTAGGCACTGAAGCTTTCTTT
TRBV18	-	-	TRBJ2-5	12	CASSRYQETQYF	TGTGCCAGCTCAAGGTACCAAGAGACCCAGTACTTC
TRBV11-2	-	-	TRBJ1-3	16	CASSSYSGFAGNTIYF	TGTGCCAGCAGCTCCTACTCGGGATTCGCCGGAAACACCATATATTTT
TRBV27	TRBD1	-	TRBJ1-4	15	CASSSRDRENEKLFF	TGTGCCAGCAGTTCTAGGGACAGGGAGAATGAAAAACTGTTTTTT
TRBV29-1	TRBD2	-	TRBJ2-1	13	CSETSGGYNEQFF	TGCAGCGAAACTAGCGGGGGGTACAATGAGCAGTTCTTC
TRBV9	-	-	TRBJ1-2	18	CASSLLPGGVDNRNGYTF	TGTGCCAGCAGCCTCCTCCCCGGGGGGGTCGACAATCGTAATGGCTACACCTTC
TRBV5-1	TRBD1	-	TRBJ2-4	14	CASNTGEAKNIQYF	TGCGCCAGCAACACAGGGGAGGCCAAAAACATTCAGTACTTC
TRBV7-2	-	-	TRBJ2-2	14	CASSQIGDTGELFF	TGTGCCAGCAGCCAGATCGGAGACACCGGGGAGCTGTTTTTT